The entry that follows covers one T cell receptor (beta chain) sequence. The antigen is not known. Germline loops: CDR1 SNHLY, CDR2 FYNNEI. The CDR3 runs to 12 residues. The V end was cut by 7 bases, the J end by 0 bases, with 7 bases between. The data derive from a study of PD-1 blockade in mismatch repair-deficient tumors. Points from the study as a whole: Rapid post-treatment expansion, then contraction, generally preceding radiologic response, marked tumor-resident clones.

TCRdb's copy holds only in-frame clones and misses some; the assay was immunoSEQ multiplex PCR. The sample records roughly 14,000 clones, around 84% being singletons. Regarding time point: identical roughly eleven-day culture without peptide (control). PCR or immunohistochemistry showed mismatch repair deficiency in every enrolled patient. A roughly ten-day in vitro culture was run per each of several reactive peptides. The sequencing here drew on cells cultured in vitro, taken from a patient treated with pembrolizumab. The clonotype was recovered from an adult with mismatch repair-deficient cancer. The rearrangement uses TRBV2 and TRBJ2-7; no reliable D call. The DNA of the CDR3 is TGTGCCAGCATTCAGAGCTCCTACGAGCAGTACTTC. Translating it yields CASIQSSYEQYF.